The source of this TCR beta chain is a study of OX40 agonist ivuxolimab in advanced cancers. Study in general: Of the participants, about 40% had some prior anti-PD-1, anti-PD-L1 or anti-CTLA-4 therapy, which was allowed. Study-wide findings and caveats: Some of the lowest clonal expansion was seen in partial responders at 0.1-3.0 mg/kg. In CD8+ T cells, expanded clones were on average more numerous than in CD4+.

Profiling relied on immunoSEQ multiplex PCR, and the TCRdb table lists in-frame clones only, not all of them. The sample records around 41,000 clones, about 88% being singletons. The CDR3 contains 13 residues. Trimming took 6 bases from V and 3 from J, leaving 11 bases between them. Germline lookup yields CDR1 MGHDK and CDR2 SYGVNS. In the case of this clone: Its antigen is unknown.

The receptor was isolated from an adult with an advanced solid tumor such as melanoma, head and neck, liver or kidney cancer. The J gene is TRBJ1-1, the V gene TRBV25-1; D not certain. The starting material was CD4+ or CD8+ T cells sorted from blood, obtained in a trial of the OX40 agonist ivuxolimab. CDR3 DNA sequence: TGTGCCAGCAGCGCACTTTTGGACACTGAAGCTTTCTTT. It codes for CASSALLDTEAFF.